Listed here are 13 T cell receptor beta chains from one sample, sequenced in a study of metastatic and nonmetastatic thyroid tumors. From the PCR reads, TCRdb re-called clones with MiXCR. The sample records over 7,500 clones, roughly 26% being singletons. All patients were treatment-naive before thyroid surgery. Input material: adjacent normal tissue. Every receptor here comes from a female donor with papillary thyroid cancer or a benign thyroid nodule (not recorded which). Some clones in this sample may be carry-over from other donors' samples.

The rearrangement joins TRBV30 to TRBJ1-6; weak D call: TRBD1 (6 bases). The CDR3 is 15 amino acids. Germline CDR1 GTSNPN, CDR2 SVGIG (reference sequence). V dropped 0 bases and J dropped 4 bases, with 10 bases sitting between them. CDR3 in amino acids: CAWSVGDTYNSPLHF. DNA of the CDR3: TGTGCCTGGAGTGTAGGGGACACTTATAATTCACCCCTCCACTTT. Looking up the rest from reference TRBV30 and TRBJ1-6 gives the full variable domain: SQTIHQWPATLVQPVGSPLSLECTVEGTSNPNLYWYRQAAGRGLQLLFYSVGIGQISSEVPQNLSASRPQDRQFILSSKKLLLSDSGFYLCAWSVGDTYNSPLHFGNGTRLTVT.

This clone was picked up a small number of times. The chain uses TRBV6-1 and TRBJ2-7; TRBD2 matches at 7 bases. The CDR3 covers 14 residues. Germline CDR1 reads MNHNS; CDR2 reads SASEGT. V trimming: 3 bases; J trimming: 3 bases; junction bases outside the gene matches: 5. CDR3 coding DNA: TGTGCCAGCAGTGAGGCGGGGGTCGTCTACGAGCAGTACTTC. This encodes CASSEAGVVYEQYF.

This clone has more than one count but fewer than ten. V is TRBV6-2 or TRBV6-3 and J is TRBJ1-1; D may be TRBD1 (5 bases). Trimming left V 2 bases short and J 4 bases short, with 14 bases between. Germline-derived CDR1 and CDR2 are MNHEY and SVGEGT. The CDR3 contains 15 residues. CDR3 loop: CASSYPGSGGTEAFF. As DNA, the CDR3 is TGTGCCAGCAGTTACCCTGGATCGGGGGGCACTGAAGCTTTCTTT.

This clone was seen many times. A single base separates this from a much larger clone, so it may be a read error. This chain links TRBV11-1 with TRBJ1-2; D gene uncertain. CDR1 is SGHAT, CDR2 FQDESV, per germline (reference sequence). This CDR3 contains 14 residues. The CDR3: CASSQDGPNYDYTF. The CDR3 DNA reads TGTGCCAGCAGCCAAGACGGACCTAACTATGACTACACCTTC.

This clone was recorded only once. This chain connects TRBV11-2 to TRBJ2-1, with D maybe TRBD1 (5 bases). Trimming removed 5 bases at V and 7 bases at J, with 18 bases between. Germline assignment: CDR1 SGHAT and CDR2 FQNNGV. The CDR3 loop spans 15 amino acids. The CDR3 sequence is CASSLDSLAGNEQFF. CDR3 nucleotides: TGTGCCAGCAGCCTTGACAGTCTGGCCGGGAATGAGCAGTTCTTC.

This clone has a handful of counts. The genes are TRBV6-2 or TRBV6-3 and TRBJ2-7; D may be TRBD1 or TRBD2 (6 bases each). Trimming stripped 10 bases from V and 3 bases from J, with 13 bases between. The CDR3 totals 12 residues. CDR1 and CDR2 (germline): MNHEY, SVGEGT. CDR3 in amino acids: CATRDIGYEQYF. As DNA, the CDR3 is TGTGCCACGCGGGACATTGGCTACGAGCAGTACTTC.

This clone was recorded many times. Its ends do not fully match the called genes, so a read error is possible. V is TRBV20-1 and J is TRBJ1-2; TRBD1 might be the D (5 bases). The CDR3 covers 12 residues. The germline V gene has CDR1 DFQATT and CDR2 SNEGSKA (reference sequence). The CDR3, as DNA: TGCAGTGCTAGACAGGGCACCTATGGTTACACCTTC. This encodes CSARQGTYGYTF.

This clone is categorized as large. The chain combines TRBV7-3 with TRBJ2-1; 9 nucleotides agree with TRBD2. Germline CDR1 SGHTA, CDR2 FQGTGA. This CDR3 is 16 amino acids long. Germline trimming cut 0 bases from V and 6 bases from J; bases unmatched to any gene: 6. CDR3 DNA: TGTGCCAGCAGCTTAACGGCGGGGGGGTTAGTCAATGAGCAGTTCTTC. Amino acids: CASSLTAGGLVNEQFF.

Relative to its sample, this clone is large. The V and J genes are TRBV12-3 or TRBV12-4 and TRBJ2-3; possibly TRBD1 or TRBD2 for D (5 bases each). The length of the CDR3 is 15 residues. Trimming removed 6 bases from V and 0 bases from J, with 13 bases in between. CDR3 protein: CASSLGVSSTDTQYF. The CDR3 DNA sequence: TGTGCCAGCAGCCTGGGGGTCTCTAGCACAGATACGCAGTATTTT.

The V gene is TRBV7-9, the J gene TRBJ1-2; D is ambiguous. V lost 1 base to trimming and J lost 4 bases, with 10 bases between them. CDR3 length: 14 amino acids. Germline lookup yields CDR1 SEHNR and CDR2 FQNEAQ (reference sequence). This CDR3 reads CASSLVGHPYGYTF. Here the CDR3 DNA reads TGTGCCAGCAGCTTAGTCGGCCATCCCTATGGCTACACCTTC.

The chain couples TRBV20-1 to TRBJ2-7; D is ambiguous. The CDR3 sequence is 15 residues long. V lost 1 base to trimming and J lost 1 base, with 14 bases between them. CDR1 and CDR2 from the germline V gene are DFQATT and SNEGSKA (reference sequence). This CDR3 is CSARGANGASYEQYF. CDR3 in DNA: TGCAGTGCTAGAGGGGCGAATGGCGCTTCCTACGAGCAGTACTTC.

This clone was seen ten or more times. V gene TRBV25-1 combines with J gene TRBJ1-6; D is possibly TRBD1 (5 bases). CDR1 is MGHDK and CDR2 is SYGVNS in the germline V gene. The CDR3 is 17 residues long. V was cut by 1 base and J by 5 bases, with 15 bases left in between. The CDR3 bases are TGTGCCAGCAGTGAATCTTGGGGGGGACGGGATAATTCACCCCTCCACTTT. Translation: CASSESWGGRDNSPLHF.

The V and J genes are TRBV11-1 and TRBJ1-3; D not resolved. CDR1 is SGHAT and CDR2 is FQDESV in the germline V gene (reference sequence). This CDR3 contains 16 residues. Trimming removed 5 bases at V and 0 bases at J, with 14 bases between. The CDR3 here is CASSRGAFGSGNTIYF. The CDR3 DNA is TGTGCCAGCAGCCGCGGTGCTTTCGGCTCTGGAAACACCATATATTTT.